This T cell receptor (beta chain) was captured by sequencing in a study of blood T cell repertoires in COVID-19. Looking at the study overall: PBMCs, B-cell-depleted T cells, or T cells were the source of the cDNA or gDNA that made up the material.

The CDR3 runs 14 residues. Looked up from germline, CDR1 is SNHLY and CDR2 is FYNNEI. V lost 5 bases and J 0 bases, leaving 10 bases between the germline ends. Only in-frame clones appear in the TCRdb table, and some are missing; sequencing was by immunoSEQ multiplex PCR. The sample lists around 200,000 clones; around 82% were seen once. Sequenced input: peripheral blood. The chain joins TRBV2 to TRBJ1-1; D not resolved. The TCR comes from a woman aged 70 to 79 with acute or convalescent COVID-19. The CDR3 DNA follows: TGTGCCAGCAGTACACAGCTTCTGAACACTGAAGCTTTCTTT. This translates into CASSTQLLNTEAFF.